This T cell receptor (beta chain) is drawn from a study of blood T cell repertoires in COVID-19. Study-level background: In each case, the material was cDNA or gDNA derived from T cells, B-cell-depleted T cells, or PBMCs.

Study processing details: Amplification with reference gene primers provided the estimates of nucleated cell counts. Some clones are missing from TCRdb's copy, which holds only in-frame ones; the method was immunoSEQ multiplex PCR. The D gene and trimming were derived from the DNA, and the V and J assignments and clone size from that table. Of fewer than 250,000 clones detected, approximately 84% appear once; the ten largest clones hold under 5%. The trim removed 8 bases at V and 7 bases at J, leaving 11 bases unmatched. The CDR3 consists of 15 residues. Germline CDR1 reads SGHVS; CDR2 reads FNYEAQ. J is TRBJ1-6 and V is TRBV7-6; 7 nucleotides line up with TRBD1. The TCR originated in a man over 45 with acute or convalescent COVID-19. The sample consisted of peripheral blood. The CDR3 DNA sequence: TGTGCCAGCGGCCTTTCAGACAGGGTGAATTCACCCCTCCACTTT. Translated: CASGLSDRVNSPLHF.